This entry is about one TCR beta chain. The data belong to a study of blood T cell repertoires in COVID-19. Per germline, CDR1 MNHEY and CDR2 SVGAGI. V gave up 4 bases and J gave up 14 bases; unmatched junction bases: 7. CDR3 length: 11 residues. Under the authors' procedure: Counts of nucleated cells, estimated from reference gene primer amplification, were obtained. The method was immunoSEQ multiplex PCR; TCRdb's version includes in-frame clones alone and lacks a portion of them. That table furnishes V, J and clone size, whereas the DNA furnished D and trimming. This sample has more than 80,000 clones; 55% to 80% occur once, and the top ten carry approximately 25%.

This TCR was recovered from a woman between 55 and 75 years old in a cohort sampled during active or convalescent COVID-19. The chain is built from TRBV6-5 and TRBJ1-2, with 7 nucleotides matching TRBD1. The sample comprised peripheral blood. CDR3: CASSSTTGLTF. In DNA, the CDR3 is TGTGCCAGCAGTTCTACGACAGGGTTAACCTTC.